Shown below are 29 T cell receptor beta chains from a single sample sequenced in a study of T-cell reconstitution after alpha-beta-depleted transplantation in children. Preparation of the TCRbeta library was carried out with unique molecular identifiers. MiXCR was run by TCRdb on the PCR reads, yielding one entry per CDR3 protein. The sample has tens of thousands of distinct CDR3 sequences; roughly 5% are singletons. The source was PBMCs, mostly from graft donor cells, collected 60 days after TCRalphabeta/CD19-depleted stem cell transplant. The source is a female patient between 2 and 15 years old who had a stem cell transplant for aplastic anemia, so the T cells may come from the graft donor.

This clonotype was seen at least ten times. This chain uses TRBV29-1 with TRBJ2-3; possibly TRBD1 for D (5 bases). CDR1 is SQVTM and CDR2 is ANQGSEA in the germline V gene. V lost 1 base to trimming and J lost 6 bases, with 17 bases between them. The CDR3 extends over 15 amino acids. CDR3 region: CSVEGVTGVRDTQYF. CDR3 DNA sequence: TGCAGCGTTGAAGGCGTAACAGGCGTTCGGGATACGCAGTATTTT.

This clonotype came up many times. This chain connects TRBV18 to TRBJ2-7; tentatively, D is TRBD1 or TRBD2 (5 bases each). CDR3 length: 13 residues. Trimming stripped 0 bases from V and 7 bases from J, with 10 bases between. CDR1 and CDR2 (germline): KGHSH, LQKENI. CDR3 sequence: CASSPPGTGEQYF. In DNA form, the CDR3 reads TGTGCCAGCTCACCACCGGGGACGGGAGAGCAGTACTTC.

This clonotype was found many times. The CDR3 here is CASSFGPNYEQYF. CDR3 in DNA: TGTGCCAGCAGCTTTGGACCTAACTACGAGCAGTACTTC. This chain links TRBV7-3 with TRBJ2-7; D gene unclear. Trimming cost V 3 bases and J 3 bases, with 9 bases left between them. The CDR3 sequence is 13 residues long. CDR1 is SGHTA, CDR2 FQGTGA, per germline. Variable domain in full (rest from reference TRBV7-3 and TRBJ2-7): GAGVSQTPSNKVTEKGKYVELRCDPISGHTALYWYRQSLGQGPEFLIYFQGTGAADDSGLPNDRFFAVRPEGSVSTLKIQRTERGDSAVYLCASSFGPNYEQYFGPGTRLTVT.

This clonotype was seen repeatedly, ten times or more. This chain uses TRBV12-3 or TRBV12-4 with TRBJ2-1; D is uncertain. The CDR3 consists of 13 residues. V was trimmed by 5 bases and J by 4 bases, leaving 9 bases between them. The CDR3 region is CASSEVSYNEQFF. The CDR3 region has the DNA TGTGCCAGCAGTGAGGTTTCTTACAATGAGCAGTTCTTC.

This clonotype was counted many times. The rearrangement joins TRBV20-1 to TRBJ2-5; D not resolved. The germline V and J ends were trimmed by 1 base and 1 base, with 7 bases remaining between them. From germline, CDR1 is DFQATT and CDR2 SNEGSKA (reference sequence). The CDR3 runs 13 residues. The CDR3 bases are TGCAGTGCTAGAGCCTACAGCCAAGAGACCCAGTACTTC. Translating gives CSARAYSQETQYF.

In this sample, this clonotype turned up many times. V and J are TRBV11-1 and TRBJ2-1, with D perhaps TRBD2 (5 bases). V shed 5 bases and J shed 5 bases, with 10 bases lying between them. CDR3 length: 13 residues. CDR1 SGHAT and CDR2 FQDESV come from the germline V gene (reference sequence). CDR3 sequence reads: CASSLTRDNEQFF. Here the CDR3 DNA reads TGTGCCAGCAGCCTAACTAGGGACAATGAGCAGTTCTTC.

This clonotype was recorded at least ten times. V and J are TRBV11-2 and TRBJ1-2; possible D gene TRBD1, 5 bases. Germline V gives CDR1 SGHAT, CDR2 FQNNGV. V was pared by 1 base and J by 4 bases, with 13 bases between. The CDR3 is made up of 15 amino acids. The CDR3, as DNA: TGTGCCAGCAGCTTAGGGCCGGGGGGTATCTATGGCTACACCTTC. Protein product: CASSLGPGGIYGYTF. Complete variable domain (other parts from reference TRBV11-2 and TRBJ1-2): EAGVAQSPRYKIIEKRQSVAFWCNPISGHATLYWYQQILGQGPKLLIQFQNNGVVDDSQLPKDRFSAERLKGVDSTLKIQPAKLEDSAVYLCASSLGPGGIYGYTFGSGTRLTVV.

This clonotype has only a few counts. V usage is TRBV5-1 and J usage is TRBJ2-5; 10 positions agree with TRBD1. This CDR3 spans 16 amino acids. V dropped 4 bases and J dropped 4; count of bases not matched to a gene: 10. CDR1 and CDR2 (germline): SGHRS, YFSETQ. The DNA for the CDR3 is TGCGCCAGCAGCGGGAAGACAGGGGGCTACGGAGAGACCCAGTACTTC. This codes for CASSGKTGGYGETQYF.

This clonotype showed up many times. The genes are TRBV29-1 and TRBJ2-2, with D unclear. Germline CDR1 is SQVTM and CDR2 is ANQGSEA. This CDR3 spans 12 amino acids. V shed 2 bases and J shed 7 bases, with 8 bases lying between them. CDR3 coding DNA: TGCAGCGTTGAAAGGGCTCTCGGGGAGCTGTTTTTT. It codes for CSVERALGELFF.

This clonotype has a count of ten or more. V usage is TRBV20-1 and J usage is TRBJ2-7; D is ambiguous. This CDR3 has 12 residues. Per germline, CDR1 DFQATT and CDR2 SNEGSKA (reference sequence). Trimming removed 2 bases at V and 7 bases at J, with 12 bases between. Written as DNA, the CDR3 is TGCAGTGCTAGAAAGGTCTCCGGGGAGCAGTACTTC. This sequence encodes CSARKVSGEQYF.

Ten or more counts support this clonotype. The chain links TRBV18 to TRBJ2-3, with D perhaps TRBD1 (10 bases). This CDR3 contains 19 residues. V gave up 1 base and J gave up 3 bases, with 23 bases separating them. The germline V gene encodes CDR1 KGHSH and CDR2 LQKENI. CDR3 amino acids: CASSPRQGALAGATDTQYF. CDR3 DNA sequence: TGTGCCAGCTCACCACGACAGGGGGCTTTAGCGGGGGCAACAGATACGCAGTATTTT. The variable domain in full, completed from reference TRBV18 and TRBJ2-3, reads NAGVMQNPRHLVRRRGQEARLRCSPMKGHSHVYWYRQLPEEGLKFMVYLQKENIIDESGMPKERFSAEFPKEGPSILRIQQVVRGDSAAYFCASSPRQGALAGATDTQYFGPGTRLTVL.

This clonotype appeared a few times. V is TRBV11-2 and J is TRBJ2-1, with D possibly matching TRBD1 (6 bases). The CDR3 covers 17 residues. V was shortened by 5 bases and J by 5 bases, with 22 bases between the two germline ends. Germline CDR1 is SGHAT and CDR2 is FQNNGV. CDR3: CASSPTQGHPVNNEQFF. CDR3 sequence (DNA): TGTGCCAGCAGCCCAACGCAGGGGCACCCCGTTAACAATGAGCAGTTCTTC.

This clonotype came up a few times. This sequence joins TRBV12-3 or TRBV12-4 and TRBJ1-2; D is perhaps TRBD1 (6 bases). Trimming took 4 bases from V and 5 from J, leaving 11 bases between them. The CDR3 length is 13 residues. Here the CDR3 reads CASSSTGQYGYTF. The CDR3 DNA follows: TGTGCCAGCAGTTCCACTGGACAGTATGGCTACACCTTC.

This clonotype is medium-sized within its sample. The chain has TRBV29-1 and TRBJ2-1; 9 bases are a match to TRBD2. V dropped 6 bases and J dropped 6; count of bases not matched to a gene: 9. CDR1 and CDR2 from the germline V gene are SQVTM and ANQGSEA. This CDR3 region has 14 residues. CDR3 in DNA: TGCAGCGTCGGTCAGCGGGAGGCAGGCAATGAGCAGTTCTTC. Residues: CSVGQREAGNEQFF.

This clonotype was recorded many times. The chain employs TRBV7-8 and TRBJ2-7; D remains unclear. The CDR3 extends over 17 amino acids. In germline, CDR1 is SGHVS, CDR2 FQNEAQ. Trimming cost V 1 base and J 0 bases, with 16 bases left between them. The CDR3 reads CASSLVRGKTFSYEQYF. CDR3 nucleotides: TGTGCCAGCAGCTTAGTCCGTGGCAAGACCTTCTCCTACGAGCAGTACTTC.

This clonotype was recorded many times. V gene TRBV5-1 combines with J gene TRBJ2-5; D ambiguous. The CDR3 totals 14 residues. V dropped 0 bases and J dropped 4 bases, with 10 bases sitting between them. Germline loops: CDR1 SGHRS, CDR2 YFSETQ. CDR3 sequence: CASSLDVSPETQYF. The CDR3 bases are TGCGCCAGCAGCTTGGATGTTAGCCCAGAGACCCAGTACTTC. The full variable domain, in which reference TRBV5-1 and TRBJ2-5 provide the parts outside the CDR3, is KAGVTQTPRYLIKTRGQQVTLSCSPISGHRSVSWYQQTPGQGLQFLFEYFSETQRNKGNFPGRFSGRQFSNSRSEMNVSTLELGDSALYLCASSLDVSPETQYFGPGTRLLVL.

This clonotype was observed at least ten times. V usage is TRBV5-5 and J usage is TRBJ1-1; 7 nucleotides line up with TRBD1. This CDR3 spans 17 amino acids. In germline, CDR1 is SGHKS, CDR2 YYEKEE (reference sequence). Trimming took 4 bases from V and 5 from J; bases not matched to a gene: 17. The chain's CDR3 is CASSPTTGVSRRTEAFF. As DNA, the CDR3 is TGTGCCAGCAGCCCCACCACAGGGGTCTCAAGACGGACTGAAGCTTTCTTT.

On this clonotype: A much larger clone lies one base from this, so it may be a read error. The chain carries TRBV7-9 and TRBJ1-4, with no clear D. The length of the CDR3 is 14 residues. CDR1 is SEHNR, CDR2 FQNEAQ, per germline (reference sequence). Here the CDR3 DNA reads TGTGCCAGCAGCGCAGACGTCCGGAGGGAAAAACAGTTTTTT. Its translation: CASSADVRREKQFF.

The genes are TRBV4-1 and TRBJ1-5, with D unresolved. The germline gives CDR1 MGHRA, CDR2 YSYEKL. V gave up 0 bases and J gave up 4 bases, with 13 bases separating them. The CDR3 spans 16 residues. The CDR3 here is CASSQDLVYGNQPQHF. Here the CDR3 DNA reads TGCGCCAGCAGCCAAGATTTGGTCTACGGGAATCAGCCCCAGCATTTT.

This clonotype was recorded many times. The V call is TRBV6-2 or TRBV6-3, the J call TRBJ2-7, with D perhaps TRBD2 (6 bases). The length of the CDR3 is 17 residues. Trimming took 7 bases from V and 3 from J, leaving 25 bases between them. Germline V CDR1 and CDR2: MNHEY, SVGEGT. This CDR3 is CASTRNRISGPYYEQYF. CDR3 nucleotide sequence: TGTGCCAGCACCAGAAACCGCATTAGCGGCCCCTACTACGAGCAGTACTTC.

This clonotype was seen repeatedly, ten times or more. Written as DNA, the CDR3 is TGTGCCAGCAGTTACTCCGGGGAGGCAGATACGCAGTATTTT. Residues: CASSYSGEADTQYF. The J gene is TRBJ2-3, the V gene TRBV6-6; TRBD2 might be the D (6 bases). Per the germline V gene, CDR1 is MNHNY and CDR2 is SVGAGI (reference sequence). The CDR3 is 14 residues long. Trimming removed 0 bases at V and 4 bases at J, with 8 bases between.

This clonotype was seen a few times. The genes are TRBV7-8 and TRBJ2-2, with D maybe TRBD2 (5 bases). Deletions cut 8 bases from V and 6 bases from J, with 22 bases between. The germline gives CDR1 SGHVS, CDR2 FQNEAQ. CDR3 length equals 16 residues. The CDR3 nucleotides read TGTGCCAGCGGTATCATCCGGGGATTATGGGCCGGGGAGCTGTTTTTT. Protein: CASGIIRGLWAGELFF.

This clonotype was counted a few times. The chain carries TRBV18 and TRBJ2-2; D possibly corresponds to TRBD2 (5 bases). This CDR3 region has 14 residues. Germline loops: CDR1 KGHSH, CDR2 LQKENI. The V gene lost 4 bases and the J gene lost 5 bases, with 11 bases spanning the gap. The CDR3 sequence: CASSLDYRTGELFF. The CDR3 DNA is TGTGCCAGCTCACTAGACTATCGGACCGGGGAGCTGTTTTTT.

In this sample, this clonotype turned up many times. The chain links TRBV18 to TRBJ2-1; tentatively, D is TRBD1 (6 bases). Trimming pared 4 bases from V and 3 bases from J, leaving 13 bases between. This CDR3 comprises 15 residues. Germline assignment: CDR1 KGHSH and CDR2 LQKENI. CDR3 nucleotides: TGTGCCAGCTCACTCGGGACATCTATCTACAATGAGCAGTTCTTC. Translation: CASSLGTSIYNEQFF.

In this sample, this clonotype turned up many times. This sequence joins TRBV18 and TRBJ2-5; D possibly corresponds to TRBD1 (6 bases). Germline V CDR1 and CDR2: KGHSH, LQKENI. This CDR3 spans 15 amino acids. Trimming took off 5 bases at V and 0 bases at J, with 13 bases between the two ends. The CDR3 DNA follows: TGTGCCAGCTCAACTACAGGGTTGTACCAAGAGACCCAGTACTTC. Translating gives CASSTTGLYQETQYF. Using reference TRBV18 and TRBJ2-5 for the parts outside the CDR3, the full variable domain is NAGVMQNPRHLVRRRGQEARLRCSPMKGHSHVYWYRQLPEEGLKFMVYLQKENIIDESGMPKERFSAEFPKEGPSILRIQQVVRGDSAAYFCASSTTGLYQETQYFGPGTRLLVL.

In its sample, this clonotype was seen many times. The chain joins TRBV20-1 to TRBJ2-2, with 9 positions matching TRBD2. CDR1 and CDR2 from the germline V gene are DFQATT and SNEGSKA (reference sequence). The CDR3 spans 15 residues. Germline trimming cut 1 base from V and 3 bases from J; bases unmatched to any gene: 3. CDR3 amino acids: CSARAGGRDTGELFF. CDR3 nucleotides: TGCAGTGCTAGAGCGGGCGGGAGGGACACCGGGGAGCTGTTTTTT.

This chain uses TRBV5-1 with TRBJ2-7; 13 bases agree with TRBD2. Germline lookup yields CDR1 SGHRS and CDR2 YFSETQ. The CDR3 spans 15 residues. V lost 4 bases and J lost 5; bases outside the gene matches: 6. CDR3 sequence reads: CASSPTGTSGDEQYF. DNA of the CDR3: TGCGCCAGCAGCCCCACCGGGACTAGCGGGGACGAGCAGTACTTC.

This clonotype was detected ten times or more. V is TRBV7-6 and J is TRBJ1-4; D is undetermined. V shed 0 bases and J shed 5 bases, with 7 bases lying between them. The germline V gene encodes CDR1 SGHVS and CDR2 FNYEAQ. The CDR3 covers 14 residues. CDR3 in DNA: TGTGCCAGCAGCTTAGCGGTGGGAAATGAAAAACTGTTTTTT. Translated, it gives CASSLAVGNEKLFF.

The chain recombines TRBV5-1 with TRBJ2-7, with TRBD1 matching over 11 bases. Trimming cost V 0 bases and J 1 base; bases outside gene matches: 12. This CDR3 region has 19 residues. CDR1 SGHRS and CDR2 YFSETQ come from the germline V gene. The CDR3 here is CASSLGVGQGAVRSYEQYF. The CDR3 coding sequence is TGCGCCAGCAGCTTGGGGGTCGGACAGGGGGCTGTGAGATCCTACGAGCAGTACTTC.